This is a list of T cell receptor beta chains from one sample in a study of T cell changes during pregnancy in multiple sclerosis. The assay was immunoSEQ multiplex PCR, and TCRdb's table has in-frame clones only and misses some. The sample holds over 35,000 clones, about 94% seen once. The material sequenced was CD4+ T cells from peripheral blood mononuclear cells, taken in the second trimester of pregnancy. Every receptor here comes from a female donor with multiple sclerosis, enrolled in a pregnancy study. Both conserved end residues are part of each CDR3.

v_call	cdr3_aa
TRBV13	CASSLPGRGVIGNTEAFF
TRBV7-9	CASSLAQLAGGTYNEQFF
TRBV28	CASRDPTGGYGYTF
TRBV5-4	CASSLKLAGGWREQYF
TRBV28	CASSFVGGRLADTQYF
TRBV6-5	CASSARGGGGDPQHF
TRBV30	CAWSVGGGTIYF
TRBV6-1	CASSADRAYEQYF
TRBV5-5	CASSLWTSGVNEQFF
TRBV7-9	CASSLGGGNTGELFF
TRBV9	CASSALGTSGPDTQYF
TRBV5-4	CASSSGGRVDTQYF
TRBV19	CASSTGFSGNTIYF
TRBV10-1	CASSGDRGMYTEAFF
TRBV7-2	CASSLDGGQPQHF
TRBV27	CASSPGGFYGYTF
TRBV19	CASLGRRGFNYGYTF
TRBV2	CASKTPDRVLSGANVLTF
TRBV5-1	CASSGGTRGTGELFF
TRBV5-1	CASGQGSSYEQYF
TRBV19	CASSLGTDTDTQYF
TRBV2	CASSEVTALTEAFF
TRBV10-3	CAINSQGANTEAFF
TRBV5-1	CASSRAGPADTGELFF
TRBV25-1	CASSAREPGANVLTF
TRBV5-1	CASSFSETQYF
TRBV29-1	CSVPRAGYYGYTF
TRBV7-2	CASSISNTGELFF
TRBV30	CAWRRQDRLNTEAFF
TRBV11-2	CASSSLPRGTVLYYGYTF
TRBV9	CASSVVGTLQYNEQFF
TRBV27	CASSFDRRNTEAFF